The present T cell receptor beta chain was sequenced within a study of control samples from healthy donors and cancer patients. The CDR3 consists of 14 residues. Germline V CDR1 and CDR2: SNHLY, FYNNEI. V lost 10 bases and J lost 5; bases outside the gene matches: 8. Using immunoSEQ multiplex PCR, the repertoire was profiled, and TCRdb retains in-frame clones only, with some absent. Among approximately 99,000 clones listed, 82% were seen once. The chain has TRBV2 and TRBJ2-3, with 11 bases aligning to TRBD2. The clonotype comes from a man between 18 and 29 years old in good health. Input material: blood. The CDR3 coding sequence is TGTGCCACGGTTAGCGGGGGGGCGAAAGATACGCAGTATTTT. It is translated as CATVSGGAKDTQYF.